This TCR beta chain was identified in a study of cytomegalovirus exposure and HLA in healthy donors. CDR1 SEHNR and CDR2 FQNEAQ come from the germline V gene (reference sequence). CDR3 length: 13 residues. Trimming took off 5 bases at V and 4 bases at J, with 9 bases between the two ends. Use of 60 Vbeta and 13 Jbeta primers characterized the PCR. Measured with immunoSEQ multiplex PCR; TCRdb has only the in-frame clones, and not every one. The data contain 140,000 to 150,000 clones, approximately 70% of them seen just once; the ten biggest clones take up 2% to 2.5%. This chain uses TRBV7-9 with TRBJ1-3; D may be TRBD1 (5 bases). Sequences were obtained from PBMCs. This clonotype originated in an older woman in good health and CMV-seropositive. The CDR3 is CASSQGAGNTIYF. In DNA form, the CDR3 reads TGTGCCAGCAGCCAGGGTGCGGGAAACACCATATATTTT.